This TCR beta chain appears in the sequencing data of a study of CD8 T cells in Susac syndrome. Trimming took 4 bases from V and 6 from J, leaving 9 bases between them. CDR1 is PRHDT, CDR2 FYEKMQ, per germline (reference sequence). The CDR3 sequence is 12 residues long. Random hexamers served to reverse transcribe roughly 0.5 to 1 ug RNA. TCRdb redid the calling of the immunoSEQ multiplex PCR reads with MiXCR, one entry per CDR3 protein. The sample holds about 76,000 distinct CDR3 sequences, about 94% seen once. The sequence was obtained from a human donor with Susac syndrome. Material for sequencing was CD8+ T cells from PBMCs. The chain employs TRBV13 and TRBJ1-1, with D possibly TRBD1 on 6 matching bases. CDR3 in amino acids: CASSSGGPEAFF. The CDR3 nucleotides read TGTGCCAGCAGCTCGGGGGGGCCTGAAGCTTTCTTT.